One and the same sample provided the 27 T cell receptor beta chains below, sequenced in a study of cytomegalovirus exposure and HLA in healthy donors. The PCR had 60 Vbeta and 13 Jbeta primers. TCRdb keeps only in-frame clones here, not all; method: immunoSEQ multiplex PCR. Of about 120,000 clones in the sample, 63% were seen once. The sample consisted of PBMCs. Source of these receptors: a man aged 40-55 years in good health and CMV-seropositive.

This chain joins TRBV5-1 and TRBJ2-5; a weak D match, TRBD1 (6 bases). The CDR3 spans 16 residues. The V and J ends lost 4 bases and 5 bases respectively, with 21 bases between them. The germline gives CDR1 SGHRS, CDR2 YFSETQ. The DNA of the CDR3 is TGCGCCAGCAGCCGAGAGGACGGACAGTCTTGGGAGACCCAGTACTTC. Amino acids: CASSREDGQSWETQYF.

This clone was observed a few times. The chain combines TRBV19 with TRBJ1-1; 9 bases match TRBD1. This CDR3 has 15 amino acids. Germline lookup yields CDR1 LNHDA and CDR2 SQIVND (reference sequence). Trimming removed 7 bases from V and 0 bases from J; junction bases left unmatched: 6. In nucleotides, the CDR3 is TGTGCCAGTACCGAGACAGGGGGTATGAACACTGAAGCTTTCTTT. Its protein is CASTETGGMNTEAFF.

V usage is TRBV7-2 and J usage is TRBJ2-1; D is unresolved. V dropped 0 bases and J dropped 5 bases, with 11 bases sitting between them. The CDR3 has 15 residues. Per the germline V gene, CDR1 is SGHTA and CDR2 is FQGNSA. The CDR3 coding sequence is TGTGCCAGCAGCTTAGCGCCCACAGTAGACAATGAGCAGTTCTTC. Translated: CASSLAPTVDNEQFF.

The chain couples TRBV7-9 to TRBJ1-1, with 9 bases fitting TRBD1. Losses at the gene ends were 1 base for V and 3 bases for J; bases not matched to a gene: 0. The CDR3 extends over 14 amino acids. The V gene's germline CDR1 is SEHNR and CDR2 FQNEAQ (reference sequence). The CDR3 protein is CASSLGQGDTEAFF. The CDR3, as DNA: TGTGCCAGCAGCTTAGGACAGGGGGACACTGAAGCTTTCTTT.

This clone was counted a few times. The chain employs TRBV4-1 and TRBJ1-6; unclear D gene. The CDR3 spans 18 residues. Germline values: CDR1 MGHRA, CDR2 YSYEKL. V shed 1 base and J shed 7 bases, with 20 bases lying between them. In nucleotides, the CDR3 is TGCGCCAGCAGCCAAGCCCTCCGGGGAAAAGGCCCCAATTCACCCCTCCACTTT. It is translated as CASSQALRGKGPNSPLHF.

The CDR3 region is CASSRDRGSGQPQHF. The DNA for the CDR3 is TGTGCCAGTAGTAGGGACAGGGGGTCCGGGCAGCCCCAGCATTTT. J is TRBJ1-5 and V is TRBV19; 11 positions agree with TRBD1. The V segment lost 4 bases and the J segment 7 bases; nucleotides outside the gene matches: 6. Germline CDR1 and CDR2: LNHDA and SQIVND (reference sequence). This CDR3 is 15 amino acids long.

The J gene is TRBJ1-2, the V gene TRBV4-2; 10 bases map to TRBD1. The trim removed 1 base at V and 3 bases at J, leaving 2 bases unmatched. This CDR3 is built from 15 residues. The germline V gene encodes CDR1 LGHNA and CDR2 YNFKEQ. CDR3 nucleotides: TGTGCCAGCAGCCAAGTGGACAGGGGGGACTATGGCTACACCTTC. Translated, it gives CASSQVDRGDYGYTF.

This clone was picked up a small number of times. The genes are TRBV19 and TRBJ1-4; TRBD1 is a possible D gene (6 bases). Germline CDR1 and CDR2: LNHDA and SQIVND (reference sequence). The CDR3 spans 16 residues. Trimming took off 6 bases at V and 6 bases at J, with 20 bases between the two ends. The CDR3 nucleotides read TGTGCCAGTAGGCGTCAATCAGGGGCGGAATATGAAAAACTGTTTTTT. It is translated as CASRRQSGAEYEKLFF.

The CDR3 DNA sequence: TGTGCCAGCAGCCAAGAGAGCAGCGGGACGCTCTACAATGAGCAGTTCTTC. The encoded protein is CASSQESSGTLYNEQFF. This sequence joins TRBV4-2 and TRBJ2-1; 7 bases are shared with TRBD2. CDR3 length: 17 residues. Germline V gene data show CDR1 as LGHNA and CDR2 as YNFKEQ. Losses at the gene ends were 0 bases for V and 3 bases for J; bases not matched to a gene: 8.

This chain links TRBV27 with TRBJ2-1; TRBD2 is a possible D gene (5 bases). CDR3 length: 15 residues. V gave up 5 bases and J gave up 4 bases, with 15 bases separating them. Germline V CDR1 and CDR2: MNHEY, SMNVEV (reference sequence). The CDR3: CASSLGGPHYNEQFF. The CDR3 bases are TGTGCCAGCAGTCTAGGAGGACCTCATTACAATGAGCAGTTCTTC.

Details on this clone: The sample carries other DNA sequences with the same CDR3. This sequence joins TRBV28 and TRBJ2-7; 9 bases fit TRBD2. Germline V gene lookup returns CDR1 MDHEN and CDR2 SYDVKM. The CDR3 contains 14 residues. The V and J ends lost 8 bases and 1 base, in that order; junction bases with no gene match: 6. The CDR3 sequence is CASSLAGRSYEQYF. CDR3 sequence (DNA): TGTGCCAGCTCGCTAGCGGGAAGATCCTACGAGCAGTACTTC.

The J gene is TRBJ1-5, the V gene TRBV19; tentatively, D is TRBD1 (6 bases). The CDR3 sequence is 15 residues long. The V gene's germline CDR1 is LNHDA and CDR2 SQIVND (reference sequence). Trimming cost V 1 base and J 2 bases, with 9 bases left between them. The CDR3 DNA sequence: TGTGCCAGTAGTATAGGACCAGGGGGCAATCAGCCCCAGCATTTT. Translated: CASSIGPGGNQPQHF. Full variable domain (missing parts from reference TRBV19 and TRBJ1-5): DGGITQSPKYLFRKEGQNVTLSCEQNLNHDAMYWYRQDPGQGLRLIYYSQIVNDFQKGDIAEGYSVSREKKESFPLTVTSAQKNPTAFYLCASSIGPGGNQPQHFGDGTRLSIL.

This chain uses TRBV9 with TRBJ2-3, with D maybe TRBD2 (6 bases). Deletions cut 0 bases from V and 1 base from J, with 9 bases between. The CDR3 length is 15 residues. Per germline, CDR1 SGDLS and CDR2 YYNGEE. The CDR3 loop is CASSVDGGGTDTQYF. For the CDR3, the DNA is TGTGCCAGCAGCGTAGACGGCGGGGGCACAGATACGCAGTATTTT.

This clone was found a few times. The chain uses TRBV27 and TRBJ1-5, with a tentative D call TRBD1 (5 bases). The CDR3 runs to 15 residues. In germline, CDR1 is MNHEY, CDR2 SMNVEV (reference sequence). V was cut by 4 bases and J by 5 bases, with 15 bases left in between. CDR3 region: CASSWQGLTDQPQHF. The CDR3 DNA reads TGTGCCAGCAGTTGGCAGGGTCTTACCGATCAGCCCCAGCATTTT.

The J gene is TRBJ1-4, the V gene TRBV7-9, with a weak D call TRBD1 (5 bases). V lost 4 bases to trimming and J lost 8 bases, with 14 bases between them. The CDR3 is 14 residues long. Germline loops: CDR1 SEHNR, CDR2 FQNEAQ (reference sequence). The CDR3 loop reads CASSSWRGPEKLFF. CDR3 DNA: TGTGCCAGCAGCTCCTGGCGGGGCCCCGAAAAACTGTTTTTT.

This clone was found once. This chain links TRBV2 with TRBJ2-5; weak D call: TRBD2 (6 bases). Trimming cost V 7 bases and J 3 bases, with 9 bases left between them. The CDR3 has 12 residues. From germline, CDR1 is SNHLY and CDR2 FYNNEI. CDR3 protein: CASNQREETQYF. CDR3 bases: TGTGCCAGCAATCAGCGGGAAGAGACCCAGTACTTC.

This chain links TRBV25-1 with TRBJ1-4; 7 nucleotides agree with TRBD1. The CDR3 has 13 amino acids. CDR1 is MGHDK, CDR2 SYGVNS, per germline. CDR3 in DNA: TGTGCGAGCGAAGGGGGCACTAATGAAAAACTGTTTTTT. It codes for CASEGGTNEKLFF.

This clone was observed a few times. The identical CDR3 is also encoded by other nucleotide sequences in the sample. The J gene is TRBJ2-1, the V gene TRBV7-2, with D perhaps TRBD2 (5 bases). Trimming pared 3 bases from V and 0 bases from J, leaving 9 bases between. Germline assignment: CDR1 SGHTA and CDR2 FQGNSA. The CDR3 extends over 15 amino acids. The CDR3 nucleotides read TGTGCCAGCAGCTTGTCTGGGAGCTCCTACAATGAGCAGTTCTTC. Its translation: CASSLSGSSYNEQFF.

J is TRBJ1-3 and V is TRBV5-1, with D perhaps matching TRBD1 (6 bases). The CDR3 is 16 residues long. The V and J ends lost 0 bases and 0 bases respectively, with 10 bases between them. In germline, CDR1 is SGHRS, CDR2 YFSETQ. This CDR3 reads CASSLGSGASGNTIYF. In DNA form, the CDR3 reads TGCGCCAGCAGCTTGGGTTCAGGGGCCTCTGGAAACACCATATATTTT.

The rearrangement links TRBV5-4 to TRBJ2-5, with D maybe TRBD2 (7 bases). CDR3 length: 13 amino acids. The ends were cut back, 4 bases at V and 5 bases at J, with 12 bases in the middle. The germline V gene has CDR1 SGHNT and CDR2 YYREEE (reference sequence). Written as DNA, the CDR3 is TGTGCCAGCAGCCCCGGGGGGCGGGAGACCCAGTACTTC. As protein: CASSPGGRETQYF.

The chain couples TRBV5-4 to TRBJ1-1; 7 nucleotides align to TRBD1. V shed 3 bases, J shed 0 bases, and the junction held 8 bases outside the gene matches. The CDR3 consists of 16 residues. The germline gives CDR1 SGHNT, CDR2 YYREEE (reference sequence). CDR3 nucleotide sequence: TGTGCCAGCAGCTCGGGTGGGGGGACAGTGAACACTGAAGCTTTCTTT. It specifies CASSSGGGTVNTEAFF.

A few counts support this clone. The V gene is TRBV6-9, the J gene TRBJ2-7; perhaps TRBD2 as D (5 bases). Trimming pared 10 bases from V and 0 bases from J, leaving 19 bases between. Germline V gene data show CDR1 as MNHGY and CDR2 as SVAAGI. The CDR3 sequence is 15 residues long. CDR3 in amino acids: CATSFGVEASYEQYF. CDR3 bases: TGTGCCACCTCGTTCGGGGTAGAAGCCTCCTACGAGCAGTACTTC.

In this sample, this clone turned up a few times. The CDR3 is CASSQPTRPYNEQFF. In DNA, the CDR3 is TGCGCCAGCAGCCAACCGACTAGACCCTACAATGAGCAGTTCTTC. J is TRBJ2-1 and V is TRBV4-1; D may be TRBD2 (6 bases). The CDR3 has 15 amino acids. The V end lost 2 bases, the J end lost 2 bases, and 10 bases lay between the germline ends. Germline V gives CDR1 MGHRA, CDR2 YSYEKL.

This clone was detected a few times. This chain connects TRBV9 to TRBJ2-7; 12 nucleotides line up with TRBD2. J gave up 3 bases and V 3 bases, and 1 base lay outside the gene matches. From germline, CDR1 is SGDLS and CDR2 YYNGEE. CDR3 length: 14 residues. The CDR3 nucleotides read TGTGCCAGCAGCGGGACTAGCGGGAACTACGAGCAGTACTTC. Translating gives CASSGTSGNYEQYF. The full variable domain, with the rest looked up from reference TRBV9 and TRBJ2-7, is DSGVTQTPKHLITATGQRVTLRCSPRSGDLSVYWYQQSLDQGLQFLIQYYNGEERAKGNILERFSAQQFPDLHSELNLSSLELGDSALYFCASSGTSGNYEQYFGPGTRLTVT.

The rearrangement uses TRBV7-8 and TRBJ2-5, with D maybe TRBD2 (6 bases). The CDR3 spans 14 residues. The V gene lost 7 bases and the J gene lost 1 base, with 13 bases spanning the gap. Germline CDR1 SGHVS, CDR2 FQNEAQ. In DNA form, the CDR3 reads TGTGCCAGCACATCTAGCGTTTTCCAAGAGACCCAGTACTTC. Protein product: CASTSSVFQETQYF.

The chain combines TRBV6-5 with TRBJ2-5, with 9 positions matching TRBD1. V lost 3 bases to trimming and J lost 2 bases; unmatched junction nucleotides: 4. Germline CDR1 reads MNHEY; CDR2 reads SVGAGI. The CDR3 runs to 15 residues. CDR3 DNA: TGTGCCAGCAGTTATGACAGGGGGGAACAAGAGACCCAGTACTTC. It yields the protein CASSYDRGEQETQYF.

V gene TRBV18 combines with J gene TRBJ2-7, with D unclear. Germline V gene sequence: CDR1 KGHSH, CDR2 LQKENI. The CDR3 runs 13 residues. V was clipped by 0 bases and J by 5 bases, with 8 bases between them. CDR3 DNA: TGTGCCAGCTCACCACCGAGCGAGGACGAGCAGTACTTC. As protein: CASSPPSEDEQYF.